The present T cell receptor (beta chain) was sequenced within a study of blood T cell repertoires in COVID-19. It was during active infection that Seattle patients were enrolled and then longitudinally followed. Per germline, CDR1 SGHRS and CDR2 YFSETQ. This CDR3 has 14 residues. Trimming stripped 2 bases from V and 5 bases from J, with 13 bases between. As handled by the study authors: Amplified reference gene primers provided the basis for estimating nucleated cell counts. Measured with immunoSEQ multiplex PCR; TCRdb has only the in-frame clones, and not every one. D and trimming come from the DNA, and the V and J calls and clone size come from that table. The sample includes more than 300,000 clones, nearly 90% of them seen just once.

The receptor comes from a woman in her thirties or forties with COVID-19, enrolled during active disease. Input material: peripheral blood. J is TRBJ1-2 and V is TRBV5-1; possibly TRBD1 for D (5 bases). DNA of the CDR3: TGCGCCAGCAGCTTATCGTTGGGGGGGTATGGCTACACCTTC. This translates into CASSLSLGGYGYTF.